This is a list of T cell receptor beta chains from one sample in a study of shared clonotypes between healthy human individuals. Here immunoSEQ multiplex PCR was the method, and the copy in TCRdb shows in-frame clones only, minus some. The data show about 1 million clones, with about 70% seen just once and over 1.3% held by the top ten. Sequenced input: memory CD4+ T cells sorted from blood. The receptors originated from a man in his late teens or twenties in good health. CDR3s include the opening cysteine and the closing phenylalanine or tryptophan. The order of the fields is J gene, clone size, V gene, D gene, CDR3 DNA, CDR3 protein. A D gene is named only where the DNA matches it firmly. Not all rows give a size; the values are once, few, many and, for expanded clones, a class.

>TRBJ1-1|few|TRBV6-6|.
TGTGCCAGCATAGGACAGATGAACACTGAAGCTTTCTTT
CASIGQMNTEAFF
>TRBJ2-7|.|TRBV11-2|TRBD2
TGTGCCAGCAGCTCGACACTAGCGGGAGCTCACGAGCAGTACTTC
CASSSTLAGAHEQYF
>TRBJ2-3|.|TRBV11-2|.
TGTGCCAGCAGCTTAGATCACGGCAATCCTACGCAGTATTTT
CASSLDHGNPTQYF
>TRBJ1-4|once|TRBV10-2|.
TGCGCCAGCAGCGGACAGTCTGCAACTAATGAAAAACTGTTTTTT
CASSGQSATNEKLFF
>TRBJ1-6|.|TRBV2|.
TGTGCCAGCAGTGAGCACGGCGGGGTACCCCTCCACTTT
CASSEHGGVPLHF
>TRBJ1-2|.|TRBV7-2|TRBD1
TGTGCCAGCAGCTACCCCTATATGACAGGGATGGATGGCTACACCTTC
CASSYPYMTGMDGYTF
>TRBJ1-1|.|TRBV5-1|TRBD1
TGCGCCAGCAGCCGGGACAGGGAGGTCACTGAAGCTTTCTTT
CASSRDREVTEAFF
>TRBJ2-3|.|TRBV7-9|.
TGTGCCAGCAGCCGAGTCGGGAGCACAGATACGCAGTATTTT
CASSRVGSTDTQYF
>TRBJ1-6|.|TRBV6-6|.
TGTGCCAGCAGGTCCGGGACCGATAATTCACCCCTCCACTTT
CASRSGTDNSPLHF
>TRBJ1-2|.|TRBV2|.
TGTGCCAGCAGTGAAGCGCTTGTCCCTCGGAGGGGCTACACCTTC
CASSEALVPRRGYTF
>TRBJ1-1|.|TRBV5-5|TRBD1
TGTGCCAGCAACCACAGGGGAGGGACTGAAGCTTTCTTT
CASNHRGGTEAFF
>TRBJ1-2|once|TRBV5-5|TRBD1
TGTGCCAGCAGCTTGATGACAGGGGACTATGGCTACACCTTC
CASSLMTGDYGYTF
>TRBJ2-7|.|TRBV5-4|.
TGTGCCAGCAGGGGCGCGGGCGAGCAGTACTTC
CASRGAGEQYF
>TRBJ2-7|.|TRBV5-4|.
TGTGCCAGCAGCTTGGGAGCGCCCTCCTACGAGCAGTACTTC
CASSLGAPSYEQYF
>TRBJ2-7|many|TRBV10-1|.
TGCGCCAGCAGTCCCCCATGGACCCTTAGTTACGAGCAGTACTTC
CASSPPWTLSYEQYF
>TRBJ2-5|.|TRBV10-2|.
TGCGCCAGCACCCCCGGGGGTACATCGGGTGGTAATTCCCAGTACTTC
CASTPGGTSGGNSQYF
>TRBJ1-2|.|TRBV30|.
TGTGCCTGGAGCATCCGGGACCGAACTAACTATGGCTACACCTTC
CAWSIRDRTNYGYTF
>TRBJ2-7|few|TRBV5-1|TRBD1
TGCGCCAGCAGCTTCAAAGGGGGCCCCTACGAGCAGTACTTC
CASSFKGGPYEQYF
>TRBJ1-6|once|TRBV5-1|.
TGCGCCAGCAGCTTGGACGGAATAAATTCACCCCTCCACTTT
CASSLDGINSPLHF
>TRBJ2-2|once|TRBV19|TRBD1
TGTGCCAGTATCCTGACAGGGGGCTCCGGGGAGCTGTTTTTT
CASILTGGSGELFF
>TRBJ1-4|few|TRBV27|TRBD1
TGTGCCAGCAGTAGACAGGGGACTAATGAAAAACTGTTTTTT
CASSRQGTNEKLFF
>TRBJ2-3|.|TRBV30|TRBD2
TGTGCCTGGAGCCTAGCGGGACGTACGCAGTATTTT
CAWSLAGRTQYF